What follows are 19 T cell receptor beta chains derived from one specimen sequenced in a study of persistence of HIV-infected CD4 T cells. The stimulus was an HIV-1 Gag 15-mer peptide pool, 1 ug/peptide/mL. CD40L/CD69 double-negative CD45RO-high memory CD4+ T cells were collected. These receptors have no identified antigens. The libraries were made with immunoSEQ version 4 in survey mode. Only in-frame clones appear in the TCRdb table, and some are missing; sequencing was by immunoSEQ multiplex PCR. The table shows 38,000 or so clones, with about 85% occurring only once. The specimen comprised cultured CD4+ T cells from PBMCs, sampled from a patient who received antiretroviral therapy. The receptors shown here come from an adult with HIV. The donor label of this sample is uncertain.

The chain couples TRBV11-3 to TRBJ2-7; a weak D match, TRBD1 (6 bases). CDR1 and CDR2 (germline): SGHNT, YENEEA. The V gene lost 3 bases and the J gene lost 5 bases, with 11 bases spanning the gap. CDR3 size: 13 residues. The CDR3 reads CASSLSRGHEQYF. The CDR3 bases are TGTGCCAGCAGCTTGTCCAGGGGCCACGAGCAGTACTTC.

CDR3 residues: CASSLEVGEGAHGYTF. DNA for the CDR3: TGCGCCAGCAGCTTGGAGGTAGGGGAGGGGGCCCATGGCTACACCTTC. The chain couples TRBV5-1 to TRBJ1-2; 7 bases agree with TRBD1. This CDR3 is 16 amino acids long. The germline gives CDR1 SGHRS, CDR2 YFSETQ. The J segment lost 6 bases and the V segment lost 0 bases, leaving 11 bases of the junction unmatched.

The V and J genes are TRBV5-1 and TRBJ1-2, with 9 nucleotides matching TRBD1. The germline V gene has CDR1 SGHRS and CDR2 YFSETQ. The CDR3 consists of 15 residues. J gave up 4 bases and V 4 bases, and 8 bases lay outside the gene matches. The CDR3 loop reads CASSGGDRALYGYTF. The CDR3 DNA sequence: TGCGCCAGCAGCGGGGGGGACAGGGCCCTCTATGGCTACACCTTC.

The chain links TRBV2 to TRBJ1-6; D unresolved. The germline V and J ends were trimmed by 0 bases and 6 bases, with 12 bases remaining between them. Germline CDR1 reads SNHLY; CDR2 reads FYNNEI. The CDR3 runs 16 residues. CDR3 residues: CASSEAAVGINSPLHF. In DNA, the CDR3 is TGTGCCAGCAGTGAAGCGGCAGTTGGGATTAATTCACCCCTCCACTTT.

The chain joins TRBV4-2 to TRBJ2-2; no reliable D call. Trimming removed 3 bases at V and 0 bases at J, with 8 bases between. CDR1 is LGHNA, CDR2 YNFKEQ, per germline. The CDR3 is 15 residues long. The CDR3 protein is CASSHGAANTGELFF. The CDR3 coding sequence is TGTGCCAGCAGCCATGGAGCAGCGAACACCGGGGAGCTGTTTTTT.

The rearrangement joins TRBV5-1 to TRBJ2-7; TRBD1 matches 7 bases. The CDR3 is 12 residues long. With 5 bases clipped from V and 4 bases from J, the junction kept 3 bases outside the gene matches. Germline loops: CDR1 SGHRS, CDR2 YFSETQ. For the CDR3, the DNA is TGCGCCAGCAGTCGACAGGGTTACGAGCAGTACTTC. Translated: CASSRQGYEQYF.

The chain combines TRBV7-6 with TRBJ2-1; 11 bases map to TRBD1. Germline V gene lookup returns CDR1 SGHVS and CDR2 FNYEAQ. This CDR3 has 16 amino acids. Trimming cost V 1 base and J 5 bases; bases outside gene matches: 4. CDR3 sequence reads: CASSLGGQGAHNEQFF. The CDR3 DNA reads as TGTGCCAGCAGCTTAGGAGGACAGGGGGCACACAATGAGCAGTTCTTC.

CDR3 sequence: CAWQGQGVRGYTF. Written as DNA, the CDR3 is TGTGCCTGGCAGGGACAGGGGGTGCGGGGCTACACCTTC. The rearrangement uses TRBV30 and TRBJ1-2; 11 bases fit TRBD1. Germline V gene lookup returns CDR1 GTSNPN and CDR2 SVGIG (reference sequence). The CDR3 consists of 13 residues. J lost 8 bases, V lost 5 bases, and 7 bases had no gene match.

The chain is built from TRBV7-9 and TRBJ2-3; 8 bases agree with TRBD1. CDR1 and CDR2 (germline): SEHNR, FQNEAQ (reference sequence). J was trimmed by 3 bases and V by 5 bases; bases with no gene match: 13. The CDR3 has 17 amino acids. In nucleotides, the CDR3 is TGTGCCAGCAGCCAACTAGGAGCCGGGACAGGAACAGATACGCAGTATTTT. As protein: CASSQLGAGTGTDTQYF. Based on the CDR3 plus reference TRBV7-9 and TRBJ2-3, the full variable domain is DTGVSQNPRHKITKRGQNVTFRCDPISEHNRLYWYRQTLGQGPEFLTYFQNEAQLEKSRLLSDRFSAERPKGSFSTLEIQRTEQGDSAMYLCASSQLGAGTGTDTQYFGPGTRLTVL.

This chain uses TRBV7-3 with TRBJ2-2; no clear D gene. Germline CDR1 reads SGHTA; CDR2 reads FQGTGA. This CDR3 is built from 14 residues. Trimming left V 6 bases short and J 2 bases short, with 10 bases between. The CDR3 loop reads CASRRLINTGELFF. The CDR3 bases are TGTGCCAGCAGACGACTGATAAACACCGGGGAGCTGTTTTTT.

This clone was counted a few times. CDR3 sequence reads: CASSPPRVIAGNTIYF. DNA for the CDR3: TGTGCCAGCTCACCCCCCAGGGTTATCGCTGGAAACACCATATATTTT. The V gene is TRBV18, the J gene TRBJ1-3; TRBD1 might be the D (5 bases). The V and J ends lost 3 bases and 2 bases respectively, with 14 bases between them. The CDR3 totals 16 residues. CDR1 KGHSH and CDR2 LQKENI come from the germline V gene.

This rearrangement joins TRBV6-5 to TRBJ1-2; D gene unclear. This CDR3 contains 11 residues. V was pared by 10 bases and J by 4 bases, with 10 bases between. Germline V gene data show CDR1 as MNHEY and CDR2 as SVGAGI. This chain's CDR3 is CATREFYGYTF. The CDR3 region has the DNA TGTGCCACTAGAGAATTCTATGGCTACACCTTC.

CDR3 region: CAIRGGTKAGNEQFF. CDR3 in DNA: TGTGCCATCAGAGGGGGGACGAAGGCTGGGAATGAGCAGTTCTTC. The chain is built from TRBV10-3 and TRBJ2-1; the D call may be TRBD1 or TRBD2 (6 bases each). V was shortened by 6 bases and J by 7 bases, with 19 bases between the two germline ends. In germline, CDR1 is ENHRY, CDR2 SYGVKD. The CDR3 covers 15 residues.

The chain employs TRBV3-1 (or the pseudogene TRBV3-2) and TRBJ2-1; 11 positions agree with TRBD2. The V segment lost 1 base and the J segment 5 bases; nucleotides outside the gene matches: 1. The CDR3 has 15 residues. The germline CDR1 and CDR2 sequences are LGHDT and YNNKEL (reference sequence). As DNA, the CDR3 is TGTGCCAGCAGCCAAGTACTAGCGGGGGACAATGAGCAGTTCTTC. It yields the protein CASSQVLAGDNEQFF.

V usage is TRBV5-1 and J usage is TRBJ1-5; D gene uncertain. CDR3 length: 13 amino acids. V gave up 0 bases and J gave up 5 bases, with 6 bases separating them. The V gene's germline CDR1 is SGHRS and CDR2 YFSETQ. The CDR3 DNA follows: TGCGCCAGCAGCTTGGGGGTAGATCAGCCCCAGCATTTT. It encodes CASSLGVDQPQHF.

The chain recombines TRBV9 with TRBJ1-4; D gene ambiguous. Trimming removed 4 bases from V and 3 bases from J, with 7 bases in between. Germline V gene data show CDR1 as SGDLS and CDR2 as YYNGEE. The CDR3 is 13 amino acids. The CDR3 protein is CASSLPPNEKLFF. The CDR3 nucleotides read TGTGCCAGCAGCCTCCCCCCTAATGAAAAACTGTTTTTT. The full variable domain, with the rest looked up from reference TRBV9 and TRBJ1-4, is DSGVTQTPKHLITATGQRVTLRCSPRSGDLSVYWYQQSLDQGLQFLIQYYNGEERAKGNILERFSAQQFPDLHSELNLSSLELGDSALYFCASSLPPNEKLFFGSGTQLSVL.

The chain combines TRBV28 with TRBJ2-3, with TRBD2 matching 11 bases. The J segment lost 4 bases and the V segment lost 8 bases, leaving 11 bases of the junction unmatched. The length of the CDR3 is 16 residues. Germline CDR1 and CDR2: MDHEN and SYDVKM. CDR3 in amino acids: CASGQSSGGWADTQYF. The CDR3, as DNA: TGTGCCAGCGGCCAATCTAGCGGGGGGTGGGCAGATACGCAGTATTTT.

CDR3 sequence reads: CASSQSDRVQETQYF. DNA of the CDR3: TGCGCCAGCAGCCAATCTGACAGGGTTCAAGAGACCCAGTACTTC. This sequence joins TRBV4-1 and TRBJ2-5; 7 bases line up with TRBD1. The J segment lost 2 bases and the V segment lost 2 bases, leaving 5 bases of the junction unmatched. Germline V gives CDR1 MGHRA, CDR2 YSYEKL. The CDR3 runs 15 residues.

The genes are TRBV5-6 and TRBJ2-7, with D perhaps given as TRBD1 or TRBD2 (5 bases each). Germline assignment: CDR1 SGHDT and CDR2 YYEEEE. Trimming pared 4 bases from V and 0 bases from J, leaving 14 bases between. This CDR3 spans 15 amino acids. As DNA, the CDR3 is TGTGCCAGCAGCCTAACCGGGACCAACTCCTACGAGCAGTACTTC. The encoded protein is CASSLTGTNSYEQYF.